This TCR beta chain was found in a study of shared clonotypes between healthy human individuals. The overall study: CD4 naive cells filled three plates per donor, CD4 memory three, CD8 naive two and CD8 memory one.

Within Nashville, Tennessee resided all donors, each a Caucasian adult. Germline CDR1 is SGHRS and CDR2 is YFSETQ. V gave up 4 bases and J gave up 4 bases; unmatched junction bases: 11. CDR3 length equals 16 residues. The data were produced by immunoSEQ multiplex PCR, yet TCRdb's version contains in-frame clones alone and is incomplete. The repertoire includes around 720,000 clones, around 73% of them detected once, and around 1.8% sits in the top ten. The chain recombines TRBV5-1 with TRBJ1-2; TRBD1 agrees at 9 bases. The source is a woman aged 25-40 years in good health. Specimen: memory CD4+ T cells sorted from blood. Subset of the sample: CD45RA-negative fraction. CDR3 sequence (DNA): TGCGCCAGCAGCCTGGACACAGGGGGCCTGTCCTATGGCTACACCTTC. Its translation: CASSLDTGGLSYGYTF. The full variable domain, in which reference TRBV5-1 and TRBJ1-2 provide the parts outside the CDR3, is KAGVTQTPRYLIKTRGQQVTLSCSPISGHRSVSWYQQTPGQGLQFLFEYFSETQRNKGNFPGRFSGRQFSNSRSEMNVSTLELGDSALYLCASSLDTGGLSYGYTFGSGTRLTVV.